This entry features one T cell receptor (beta chain) sequence. The antigen it binds to is not known. One base away there is no much larger clone; base qualities are not given. This specimen belongs to a study of blood T cell repertoires in COVID-19 (TCRdb year 2020). Background for the entire study: Collaborator samples came from the United States, Italy and Spain and covered acute and convalescent phases of COVID-19. The material from the prospective study consisted of cDNA or gDNA derived from T cells, B-cell-depleted T cells, or PBMCs. Nearly every sample came with metadata listing a de-identified subject ID, COVID-19 status, age in years and sex. A freely available public database, intended as a resource for researchers studying the immune response to SARS-CoV-2, is where the repertoires were released. The samples were drawn from the first 160 participants of the ongoing ImmuneRACE study and from more than 1,000 subjects provided by 6 global collaborators. Subjects who had been exposed to COVID-19, were actively infected with it, or had recovered from it provided the deeply sampled blood TCRbeta repertoires that made up the dataset. Where HLA class I and class II types were available, the types were taken from metadata supplied by the sample provider, not from assay-based typing.

The immunoSEQ Assay, a bias-controlled multiplex PCR, was used to amplify TCRbeta CDR3 regions from genomic DNA. Under the source paper's analysis protocol: The number of nucleated cells in each sample was estimated from the amplification of reference gene primers within the assay. To quantify the absolute abundance of each unique TCRbeta CDR3 rearrangement, sequence reads were collapsed and filtered. For each sample, productive Simpson clonality was calculated by taking the square root of Simpson's diversity index across productive rearrangements. In TCRdb, the immuneACCESS table is reduced to in-frame sequences with V and J assigned. These tables do not hold every clone; where another copy was compared, an unresolved V gene accounts for under half, and the others remain unexplained. V, J and clone size derive from that table, while D and trimming were established from the DNA sequence. The sample includes a few hundred thousand clones, with approximately 81% observed a single time. 10% of the sample is held by the ten biggest clonotypes.

Results the study describes overall, beyond this receptor: The amount of clinical and demographic metadata varied by source and participant and was provided uncurated.

Whole blood was collected in K2EDTA tubes by collaborating institutions according to the institutions' own protocols. Collaborator samples were shipped for TCRbeta analysis as frozen whole blood, isolated PBMCs, or DNA extracted from either sample type. The receptor's source is a woman of 80 years or more with acute or convalescent COVID-19. The material sequenced was peripheral blood.

CDR3 sequence: CATSAADRAEAFF. The DNA sequence reads TGTGCCACCAGTGCCGCAGACAGGGCTGAAGCTTTCTTT. In this chain, TRBV24-1 is recombined with TRBJ1-1, with TRBD1 matching 7 junction bases. V has 5 bases trimmed and J has 6 bases trimmed; junction bases matching no gene number 5. As encoded in the germline V gene, CDR1 is KGHDR while CDR2 is SFDVKD. The CDR3, from cysteine to phenylalanine, totals 13 residues. The entry retains the CDR3 DNA only, 39 bases that are in frame from base 1.